A selection of T cell receptor beta chains follows, all from one sample in a study of blood T cell repertoires in COVID-19. Generated by immunoSEQ multiplex PCR, the TCRdb table keeps only in-frame clones and is missing some. The sample holds approximately 15,000 clones; 89% are singletons and the top ten take roughly 2.8%. The specimen was peripheral blood. These receptors originate from a human donor in a cohort sampled during active COVID-19. Each CDR3 is given with its conserved first and last residue. The D gene is left open where the match is weak. Expanded clones are given a class, and other clones once, few, many or no size at all.

>TRBJ2-5|TRBV7-9|NA|NA
TGTGCCAGCAGCTTAGATGCAGGGGAGACCCAGTACTTC
CASSLDAGETQYF
>TRBJ2-3|TRBV27|NA|TRBD2
TGTGCCAGCAAACTAGCGGTTAGCACAGATACGCAGTATTTT
CASKLAVSTDTQYF
>TRBJ1-1|TRBV27|NA|NA
TGTGCCAGCAGTTTATTATTCGGGGGAGGTACTGAAGCTTTCTTT
CASSLLFGGGTEAFF
>TRBJ2-3|TRBV5-6|NA|TRBD1
TGTGCCAGCAGCACAGACAGGGGACGGCAGTATTTT
CASSTDRGRQYF
>TRBJ2-3|TRBV3-1/TRBV3-2|NA|TRBD2
TGTGCCAGCAGCCTCACTGGACTAGCGGGGGGGCAGGATACGCAGTATTTT
CASSLTGLAGGQDTQYF
>TRBJ1-3|TRBV14|NA|NA
TGTGCCAGCAGCCTCGTCTCTGGAAACACCATATATTTT
CASSLVSGNTIYF
>TRBJ1-3|TRBV3-1/TRBV3-2|NA|TRBD1
TGTGCCAGCAGGGACAGGGGGCTTGGAAACACCATATATTTT
CASRDRGLGNTIYF
>TRBJ1-4|TRBV11-2|NA|TRBD1
TGTGCCAGCAGCAGGACAGGGCTACGAGGTGAAAAACTGTTTTTT
CASSRTGLRGEKLFF
>TRBJ2-5|TRBV2|NA|TRBD2
TGTGCCAGCAGTGAAGATTACGGGAGCGGGGGAGGTACCCAGTACTTC
CASSEDYGSGGGTQYF
>TRBJ2-7|TRBV7-9|NA|NA
TGTGCCAGCAGCTTTGGCCAGGGAACCTACGAGCAGTACTTC
CASSFGQGTYEQYF
>TRBJ1-2|TRBV2|NA|NA
TGTGCCAGCAGTTCGGGATTTACGAACTATGGCTACACCTTC
CASSSGFTNYGYTF
>TRBJ2-7|TRBV6-6|NA|NA
TGTGCCAGCAGAAACCGGGGTCACTACGAGCAGTACTTC
CASRNRGHYEQYF
>TRBJ1-1|TRBV20-1|NA|NA
TGCAGTGCTAGGTTCCAGGGTACAGCTTTCTTT
CSARFQGTAFF
>TRBJ1-4|TRBV7-9|NA|NA
TGTGCCAGCAGCTTAAAACAGGGAGAAGAAAAACTGTTTTTT
CASSLKQGEEKLFF
>TRBJ2-2|TRBV19|once|NA
TGTGCCAGTACTAAGACAGTGACCTACACCGGGGAGCTGTTTTTT
CASTKTVTYTGELFF